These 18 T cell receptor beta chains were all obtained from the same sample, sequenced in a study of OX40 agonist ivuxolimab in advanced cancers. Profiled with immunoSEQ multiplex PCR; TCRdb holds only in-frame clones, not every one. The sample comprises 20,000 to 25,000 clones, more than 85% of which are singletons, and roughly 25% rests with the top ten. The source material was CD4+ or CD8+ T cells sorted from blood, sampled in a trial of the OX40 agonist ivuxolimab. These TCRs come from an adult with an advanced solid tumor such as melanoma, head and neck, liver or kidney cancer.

CDR3 in DNA: TGTGCCAGCAGTTCCGGGGGCATGGATGCGCCCCTCCACTTT. Protein: CASSSGGMDAPLHF. This chain joins TRBV7-9 and TRBJ1-6, with D possibly TRBD1 on 6 matching bases. The CDR3 sequence is 14 residues long. Per the germline V gene, CDR1 is SEHNR and CDR2 is FQNEAQ (reference sequence). Trimming stripped 6 bases from V and 13 bases from J, with 19 bases between.

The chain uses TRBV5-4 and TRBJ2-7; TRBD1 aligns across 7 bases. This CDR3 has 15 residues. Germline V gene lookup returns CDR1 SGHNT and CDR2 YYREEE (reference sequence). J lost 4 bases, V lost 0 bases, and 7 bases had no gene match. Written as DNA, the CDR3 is TGTGCCAGCAGCTTGGGGGCAGGGGGAGCTTACGAGCAGTACTTC. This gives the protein CASSLGAGGAYEQYF.

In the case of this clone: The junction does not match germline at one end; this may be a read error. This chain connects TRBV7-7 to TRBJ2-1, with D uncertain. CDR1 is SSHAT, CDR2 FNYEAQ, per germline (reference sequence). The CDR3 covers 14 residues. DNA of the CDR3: TGTGCTAGCAGCTTAGAATTTAGTGGTAATGAGCAGTTCTTC. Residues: CASSLEFSGNEQFF.

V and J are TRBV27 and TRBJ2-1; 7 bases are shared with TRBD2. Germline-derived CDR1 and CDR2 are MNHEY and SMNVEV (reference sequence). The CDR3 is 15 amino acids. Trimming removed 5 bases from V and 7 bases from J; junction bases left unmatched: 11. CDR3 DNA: TGTGCCAGCAGTCCGGGGGAGGGCCCTCTTAATGAGCAGTTCTTC. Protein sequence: CASSPGEGPLNEQFF.

The CDR3 DNA sequence: TGTGCCAGCAGCCTCGAAGGGGGACATAATTCACCCCTCCACTTT. Its protein is CASSLEGGHNSPLHF. The V and J genes are TRBV7-2 and TRBJ1-6; the D gene is possibly TRBD1 (6 bases). Germline V gene lookup returns CDR1 SGHTA and CDR2 FQGNSA. The CDR3 runs 15 residues. Trimming took off 5 bases at V and 5 bases at J, with 13 bases between the two ends.

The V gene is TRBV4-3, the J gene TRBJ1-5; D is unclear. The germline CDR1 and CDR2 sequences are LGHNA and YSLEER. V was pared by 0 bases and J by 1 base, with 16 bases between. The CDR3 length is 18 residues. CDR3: CASSQDFRRVWSNQPQHF. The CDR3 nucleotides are TGCGCCAGCAGCCAAGATTTCAGGCGGGTATGGAGCAATCAGCCCCAGCATTTT.

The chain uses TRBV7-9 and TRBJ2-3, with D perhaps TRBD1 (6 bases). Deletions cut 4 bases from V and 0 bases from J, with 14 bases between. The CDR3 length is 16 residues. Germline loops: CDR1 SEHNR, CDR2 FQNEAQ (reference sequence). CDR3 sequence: CASSYTGSISTDTQYF. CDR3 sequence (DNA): TGTGCCAGCAGCTACACAGGGTCCATCAGCACAGATACGCAGTATTTT.

CDR3 protein: CATLGSRTEAFF. DNA for the CDR3: TGTGCCACCCTGGGCTCCCGCACTGAAGCTTTCTTT. This rearrangement joins TRBV30 to TRBJ1-1; unclear D gene. Germline loops: CDR1 GTSNPN, CDR2 SVGIG (reference sequence). Trimming shortened V by 8 bases and J by 4 bases, and 14 bases separated the two germline ends. The CDR3 totals 12 residues.

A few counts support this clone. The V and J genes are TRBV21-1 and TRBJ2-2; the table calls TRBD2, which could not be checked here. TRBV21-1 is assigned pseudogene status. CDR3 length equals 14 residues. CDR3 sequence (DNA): TGTGCCAGATGGGGCGGGAGGGCCGCCGGGGAGCTGTTTTTT. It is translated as CARWGGRAAGELFF.

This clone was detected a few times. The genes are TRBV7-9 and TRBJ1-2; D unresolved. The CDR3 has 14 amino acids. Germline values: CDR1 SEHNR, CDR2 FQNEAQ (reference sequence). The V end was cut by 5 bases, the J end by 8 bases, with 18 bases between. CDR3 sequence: CASSQAGEVLGYTF. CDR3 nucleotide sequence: TGTGCCAGCAGCCAAGCAGGTGAAGTCTTAGGCTACACCTTC.

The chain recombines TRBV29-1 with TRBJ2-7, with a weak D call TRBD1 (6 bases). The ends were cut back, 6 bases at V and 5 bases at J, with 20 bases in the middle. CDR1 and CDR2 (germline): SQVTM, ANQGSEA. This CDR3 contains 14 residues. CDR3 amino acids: CSVSPGTLMDEQYF. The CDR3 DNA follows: TGCAGCGTCAGTCCCGGGACATTAATGGACGAGCAGTACTTC.

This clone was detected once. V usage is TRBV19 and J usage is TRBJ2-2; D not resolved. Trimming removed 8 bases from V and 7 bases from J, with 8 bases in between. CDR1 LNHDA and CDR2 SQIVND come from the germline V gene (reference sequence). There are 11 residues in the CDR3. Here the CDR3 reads CASLYGGELFF. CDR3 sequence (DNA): TGTGCCAGTTTATATGGCGGGGAGCTGTTTTTT.

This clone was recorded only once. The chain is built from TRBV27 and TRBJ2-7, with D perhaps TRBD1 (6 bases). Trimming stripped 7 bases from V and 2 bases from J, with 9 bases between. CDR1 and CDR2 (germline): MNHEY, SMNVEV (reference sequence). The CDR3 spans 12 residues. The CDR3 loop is CASTDRAYEQYF. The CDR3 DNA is TGTGCCAGCACGGACAGAGCCTACGAGCAGTACTTC.

CDR3 DNA: TGTGCCAGCAGCTTATCGAATGAGCAGTTCTTC. It is translated as CASSLSNEQFF. The genes are TRBV11-2 and TRBJ2-1; D not resolved. The V gene's germline CDR1 is SGHAT and CDR2 FQNNGV. The V gene lost 2 bases and the J gene lost 7 bases, with 3 bases spanning the gap. The CDR3 spans 11 residues.

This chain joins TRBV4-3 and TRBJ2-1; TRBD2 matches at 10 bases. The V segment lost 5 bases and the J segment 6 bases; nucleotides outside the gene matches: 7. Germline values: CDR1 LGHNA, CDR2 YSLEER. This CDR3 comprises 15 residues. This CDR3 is CASSFGLAAFNEQFF. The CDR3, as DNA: TGCGCCAGCAGCTTCGGACTAGCGGCCTTCAATGAGCAGTTCTTC.

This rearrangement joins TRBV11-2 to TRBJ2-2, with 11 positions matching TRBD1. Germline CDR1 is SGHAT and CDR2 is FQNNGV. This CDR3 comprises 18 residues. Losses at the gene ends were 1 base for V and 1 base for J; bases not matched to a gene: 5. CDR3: CASSLGPGQGENTGELFF. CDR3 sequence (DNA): TGTGCCAGCAGCTTAGGGCCGGGACAGGGGGAGAACACCGGGGAGCTGTTTTTT.

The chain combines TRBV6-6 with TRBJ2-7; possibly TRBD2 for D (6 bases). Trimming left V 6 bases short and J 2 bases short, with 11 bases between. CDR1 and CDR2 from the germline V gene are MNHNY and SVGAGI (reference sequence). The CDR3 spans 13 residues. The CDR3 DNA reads TGTGCCAGCAGCGCGGGAATCACCTACGAGCAGTACTTC. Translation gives CASSAGITYEQYF.

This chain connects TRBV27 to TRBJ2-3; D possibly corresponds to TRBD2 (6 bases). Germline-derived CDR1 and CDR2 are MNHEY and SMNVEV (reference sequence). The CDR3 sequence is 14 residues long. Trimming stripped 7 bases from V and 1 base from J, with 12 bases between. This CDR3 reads CASTPGGRTDTQYF. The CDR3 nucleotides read TGTGCCAGCACCCCCGGGGGACGCACAGATACGCAGTATTTT.